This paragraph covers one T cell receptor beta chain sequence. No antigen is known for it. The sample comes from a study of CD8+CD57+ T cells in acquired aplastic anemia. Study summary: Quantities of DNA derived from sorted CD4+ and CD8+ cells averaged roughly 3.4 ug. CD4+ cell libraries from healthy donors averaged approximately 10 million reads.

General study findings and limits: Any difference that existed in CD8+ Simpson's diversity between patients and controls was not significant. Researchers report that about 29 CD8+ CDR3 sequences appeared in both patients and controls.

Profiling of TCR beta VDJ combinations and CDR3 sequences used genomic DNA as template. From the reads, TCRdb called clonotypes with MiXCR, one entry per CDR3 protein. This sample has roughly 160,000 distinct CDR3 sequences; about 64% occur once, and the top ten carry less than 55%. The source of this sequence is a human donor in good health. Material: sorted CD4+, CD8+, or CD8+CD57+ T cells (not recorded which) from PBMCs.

The CDR3 reads CASTSLIWDTEAFF. As DNA, the CDR3 is TGTGCCAGTACCTCACTTATCTGGGACACTGAAGCTTTCTTT. The genes are TRBV19 and TRBJ1-1, with unresolved D. This CDR3 contains 14 residues. Germline-derived CDR1 and CDR2 are LNHDA and SQIVND (reference sequence). V was trimmed by 7 bases and J by 3 bases, leaving 15 bases between them.